What follows are 3 T cell receptor beta chains derived from one specimen sequenced in a study of molecular identifiers for immune sequencing clone quantification. TCRdb reanalysed the PCR reads using MiXCR and keeps one entry per CDR3 protein. The repertoire holds more than 85,000 distinct CDR3 sequences, with about a third as singletons. Sequenced material: naive CD8+ T cells from blood, with Jurkat cell RNA spiked in. As for subset: FACS-sorted CD8+CD4-CCR7+CD45RA+ naive T cells. Every receptor here comes from a human donor in good health. Some libraries in this study had Jurkat cell RNA spiked in.

This rearrangement joins TRBV28 to TRBJ2-3; 7 bases line up with TRBD1. After removal of 4 bases from V and 1 base from J, the junction contained 14 bases not matched to a gene. Germline-derived CDR1 and CDR2 are MDHEN and SYDVKM. CDR3 length: 18 residues. Here the CDR3 DNA reads TGTGCCAGCAGTTCCCCCATAGACAGGGAGAGGGGCACAGATACGCAGTATTTT. Its protein is CASSSPIDRERGTDTQYF.

This clonotype was found many times. The rearrangement joins TRBV7-2 to TRBJ2-7; perhaps TRBD1 as D (6 bases). Deletions cut 1 base from V and 1 base from J, with 11 bases between. Germline values: CDR1 SGHTA, CDR2 FQGNSA. The CDR3 runs 15 residues. CDR3 region: CASSLEAGVSYEQYF. DNA for the CDR3: TGTGCCAGCAGCTTAGAGGCAGGGGTTTCCTACGAGCAGTACTTC.

This clonotype was picked up a small number of times. The gene calls are TRBV7-2 and TRBJ1-5; D is unclear. The germline V gene has CDR1 SGHTA and CDR2 FQGNSA. The length of the CDR3 is 13 residues. The germline V and J ends were trimmed by 4 bases and 5 bases, with 9 bases remaining between them. The CDR3 sequence is CASSSFPYQPQHF. The CDR3 DNA is TGTGCCAGCAGCTCATTTCCTTATCAGCCCCAGCATTTT.